The T cell receptor beta chain under discussion was sequenced for a study of T cell responses to AZD1222 COVID-19 vaccine. Whole-study findings and limits: Donors in the cohort were predominantly white British and more often female, and clonal diversity was possibly underestimated. No repertoire was sampled before or during the peak T cell response, only after it.

The CDR3 contains 15 residues. In germline, CDR1 is MNHEY, CDR2 SVGAGI. The J segment lost 7 bases and the V segment lost 5 bases, leaving 8 bases of the junction unmatched. Concerning this clone itself: Its antigen remains unknown.

Samples with a second dose at about 4 or about 12 weeks were pooled together. Sequencing was performed with immunoSEQ multiplex PCR; in TCRdb, only in-frame clones are kept and a portion is missing. The sample includes about 94,000 clones, 70% to 90% of them seen just once. This TCR came from an adult who received the AZD1222 COVID-19 vaccine. Here the sequenced sample was peripheral blood, taken 28 days after the second AZD1222 dose. This chain uses TRBV6-5 with TRBJ2-1; the match to TRBD2 covers 10 bases. The CDR3 nucleotides read TGTGCCAGCAGTCCCGTAGCGGGAGGATCGAATGAGCAGTTCTTC. Encoded protein: CASSPVAGGSNEQFF.